Below, 15 T cell receptor beta chains from the same sample are listed, as sequenced in a study of regulatory T cells in long-lasting Graves disease. Building of the TCR beta libraries involved iRepertoire HTBI primers and Arm-PCR of CDR3 regions. One entry per CDR3 protein results from TCRdb running MiXCR on the multiplex PCR reads. The sample includes roughly 400,000 distinct CDR3 sequences, about 15% of them seen just once. Described time point: newly diagnosed GD, antithyroid drugs for less than 3 months. PBMC RNA was the source of the TCR library. This sample was shared with a second study, whose subject was T cells in Graves' hyperthyroidism and ophthalmopathy.

Sequencing was performed on peripheral blood mononuclear cells (PBMCs), taken at new diagnosis, from a patient treated with antithyroid drugs. Receptors were obtained from a woman in her thirties or forties with Graves disease.

This clonotype appeared many times. This rearrangement joins TRBV6-1 to TRBJ1-4; 9 positions agree with TRBD1. Germline trimming cut 10 bases from V and 5 bases from J; bases unmatched to any gene: 11. The V gene's germline CDR1 is MNHNS and CDR2 SASEGT. The CDR3 runs to 15 residues. The CDR3 coding sequence is TGTGCCACGGGACAGGGCACCGCTGGGAATGAAAAACTGTTTTTT. Its translation is CATGQGTAGNEKLFF.

This clonotype was picked up many times. CDR3 protein: CASSQVGFYGYTF. The DNA for the CDR3 is TGTGCCAGCAGCCAAGTTGGGTTCTATGGCTACACCTTC. The chain employs TRBV14 and TRBJ1-2, with unresolved D. V was shortened by 1 base and J by 4 bases, with 7 bases between the two germline ends. Germline V lookup: CDR1 SGHDN, CDR2 FVKESK. The CDR3 length is 13 residues.

This clonotype was counted ten times or more. The chain combines TRBV9 with TRBJ2-2; no definite D call. V lost 3 bases and J lost 2, with 5 bases in between. CDR3 size: 13 residues. Germline CDR1 SGDLS, CDR2 YYNGEE. CDR3 region: CASSATNTGELFF. The CDR3, as DNA: TGTGCCAGCAGCGCGACAAACACCGGGGAGCTGTTTTTT.

This clonotype was seen many times. This chain uses TRBV28 with TRBJ2-7, with 10 bases fitting TRBD1. CDR1 MDHEN and CDR2 SYDVKM come from the germline V gene. V was clipped by 5 bases and J by 3 bases; unmatched bases: 7. CDR3 length: 15 residues. The DNA for the CDR3 is TGTGCCAGCAGTCCCCGGGACAGGGGATTCTACGAGCAGTACTTC. Amino acid sequence: CASSPRDRGFYEQYF. Variable domain in full (rest from reference TRBV28 and TRBJ2-7): DVKVTQSSRYLVKRTGEKVFLECVQDMDHENMFWYRQDPGLGLRLIYFSYDVKMKEKGDIPEGYSVSREKKERFSLILESASTNQTSMYLCASSPRDRGFYEQYFGPGTRLTVT.

As for this clonotype: Since the CDR3 does not end with the conserved phenylalanine or tryptophan, this likely comes from a read error. The chain uses TRBV7-2 and TRBJ2-7; D is unclear. V lost 1 base, J lost 2 bases, and 15 bases lay in between. Germline V gene lookup returns CDR1 SGHTA and CDR2 FQGNSA. The CDR3 has 16 residues. The CDR3 DNA is TGTGCCAGCAGCTTAGAACCGGGCCGACCGACCTACGAGCAGTACTCC. This translates into CASSLEPGRPTYEQYS.

In its sample, this clonotype was seen many times. This chain uses TRBV5-4 with TRBJ1-6; D unresolved. The ends were cut back, 2 bases at V and 12 bases at J, with 15 bases in the middle. The CDR3 runs to 14 residues. Per germline, CDR1 SGHNT and CDR2 YYREEE (reference sequence). The CDR3 sequence: CASSFDRGLEPLHF. The CDR3 bases are TGTGCCAGCAGCTTTGATAGAGGGCTGGAACCCCTCCACTTT. The whole variable domain, remainder taken from reference TRBV5-4 and TRBJ1-6, is ETGVTQSPTHLIKTRGQQVTLRCSSQSGHNTVSWYQQALGQGPQFIFQYYREEENGRGNFPPRFSGLQFPNYSSELNVNALELDDSALYLCASSFDRGLEPLHFGNGTRLTVT.

In DNA, the CDR3 is TGCGCCAGCAGCTTGGCCTGGGCCGATGGAGCCACAGATACGCAGTATTTT. It encodes CASSLAWADGATDTQYF. V and J are TRBV5-1 and TRBJ2-3; D is unclear. V dropped 0 bases and J dropped 2 bases, with 16 bases sitting between them. The CDR3 loop spans 17 amino acids. Germline CDR1 is SGHRS and CDR2 is YFSETQ.

A few counts support this clonotype. The J gene is TRBJ2-5, the V gene TRBV7-2; 9 bases agree with TRBD2. The CDR3 has 15 residues. Germline CDR1 reads SGHTA; CDR2 reads FQGNSA. The J segment lost 5 bases and the V segment lost 3 bases, leaving 7 bases of the junction unmatched. The CDR3 protein is CASSFAGGPQETQYF. The CDR3 DNA follows: TGTGCCAGCAGCTTTGCGGGAGGGCCTCAGGAGACCCAGTACTTC.

This clonotype has at least ten counts. CDR3 bases: TGTGCCAGCAGCGTAGCAGAAAGAAACACTGAAGCTTTCTTT. Its protein product is CASSVAERNTEAFF. This chain connects TRBV9 to TRBJ1-1, with D unresolved. This CDR3 has 14 amino acids. V was trimmed by 0 bases and J by 2 bases, leaving 8 bases between them. The germline gives CDR1 SGDLS, CDR2 YYNGEE.

This clonotype occurred a few times. V gene TRBV28 combines with J gene TRBJ2-1, with D tentatively TRBD1 or TRBD2 (7 bases each). CDR1 and CDR2 (germline): MDHEN, SYDVKM. This CDR3 is built from 17 residues. Trimming took off 9 bases at V and 7 bases at J, with 28 bases between the two ends. CDR3 sequence reads: CASQNSIGGSSGNEQFF. CDR3 bases: TGTGCCAGTCAGAATAGTATAGGGGGCAGTAGCGGGAATGAGCAGTTCTTC.

This clonotype came up many times. The V call is TRBV15, the J call TRBJ2-1, with 7 bases identical to TRBD2. Germline V lookup: CDR1 LNHNV, CDR2 YYDKDF (reference sequence). Trimming cost V 2 bases and J 4 bases; bases outside gene matches: 11. The CDR3 extends over 17 amino acids. The CDR3 spells CATSRIPAGGTYNEQFF. CDR3 sequence (DNA): TGTGCCACCAGCAGAATCCCGGCCGGGGGGACTTACAATGAGCAGTTCTTC.

This clonotype was counted only a few times. V and J are TRBV6-2 or TRBV6-3 and TRBJ1-6, with a possible D match to TRBD1 (6 bases). Germline V CDR1 and CDR2: MNHEY, SVGEGT. The CDR3 is made up of 18 amino acids. V lost 5 bases to trimming and J lost 0 bases, with 17 bases between them. Here the CDR3 DNA reads TGTGCCAGCAGTCGTTCGGACAGCGACAGCTCCTATAATTCACCCCTCCACTTT. Translated, it gives CASSRSDSDSSYNSPLHF.

This clonotype was seen repeatedly, ten times or more. This chain links TRBV12-3 or TRBV12-4 with TRBJ2-3, with D perhaps matching TRBD2 (5 bases). Between the trimmed V and J ends, which lost 5 bases and 0 bases, there was a span of 6 bases. This CDR3 has 13 amino acids. The CDR3, as DNA: TGTGCCAGCAGTAGCGGAAGCACAGATACGCAGTATTTT. Translated: CASSSGSTDTQYF.

About this clonotype: One end of the junction fails to match germline, which may point to a read error. The V gene is TRBV13, the J gene TRBJ2-7; D is possibly TRBD1 (6 bases). Germline lookup yields CDR1 PRHDT and CDR2 FYEKMQ (reference sequence). The CDR3 runs to 16 residues. The chain's CDR3 is CASSQETGKRVYEQYF. CDR3 coding DNA: TGCGCCAGCAGCCAAGAGACAGGAAAGAGGGTCTACGAGCAGTACTTC.

This clonotype was counted many times. The chain employs TRBV4-3 and TRBJ1-2, with 8 nucleotides matching TRBD1. Germline V gene lookup returns CDR1 LGHNA and CDR2 YSLEER. V trimming: 0 bases; J trimming: 4 bases; junction bases outside the gene matches: 7. The CDR3 extends over 16 amino acids. The CDR3 DNA sequence: TGCGCCAGCAGCCAAGACTTACCAGGGGGCCCCTATGGCTACACCTTC. Translation gives CASSQDLPGGPYGYTF.